The rows below give T cell receptor beta chains drawn from one sample of a study of blood T cell repertoires in COVID-19. Here immunoSEQ multiplex PCR was the method, and the copy in TCRdb shows in-frame clones only, minus some. The sample includes about 330,000 clones, about 88% of them seen just once. Material for sequencing was PBMCs or T cells enriched from blood (not recorded which). The receptors originated from a woman aged 30 to 39 who had recovered from COVID-19. Both conserved end residues are part of each CDR3. A D gene is named only where the DNA matches it firmly. Clone size, where shown, is once, few, many, or a class for clones that have expanded.

v_gene	abundance	d_gene	j_gene	CDR3aa	CDR3nt
TRBV2	-	TRBD1	TRBJ1-4	CASTLDGQGNEKLFF	TGTGCCAGCACCTTGGACGGACAGGGGAATGAAAAACTGTTTTTT
TRBV7-8	-	TRBD2	TRBJ2-2	CASSPRGGGTGELFF	TGTGCCAGCAGCCCGAGGGGCGGGGGAACCGGGGAGCTGTTTTTT
TRBV7-8	-	-	TRBJ2-2	CASSLKRGDTLNTGELFF	TGTGCCAGCAGCTTAAAAAGGGGTGACACTCTAAACACCGGGGAGCTGTTTTTT
TRBV10-1	-	-	TRBJ1-3	CASSESGRNTIYF	TGCGCCAGCAGTGAATCCGGGAGAAACACCATATATTTT
TRBV28	-	-	TRBJ1-4	CASRGRANEKLFF	TGTGCCAGCCGAGGCAGGGCAAATGAAAAACTGTTTTTT
TRBV6-5	-	-	TRBJ1-5	CASSPAGSNQPQHF	TGTGCCAGCAGTCCCGCGGGCAGCAATCAGCCCCAGCATTTT
TRBV6-5	-	-	TRBJ2-2	CASSYGDMSGELFF	TGTGCCAGCAGTTACGGGGACATGTCCGGGGAGCTGTTTTTT
TRBV4-3	-	TRBD1	TRBJ2-7	CASSQGQGAYEQYF	TGCGCCAGCAGCCAAGGACAGGGGGCCTACGAGCAGTACTTC
TRBV9	-	TRBD2	TRBJ2-3	CASSVGVAGGPVDTQYF	TGTGCCAGCAGCGTAGGGGTAGCGGGGGGGCCTGTAGATACGCAGTATTTT
TRBV11-2	-	-	TRBJ1-1	CASSKVSPGRMNTEAFF	TGTGCCAGCAGTAAGGTATCCCCGGGTCGGATGAACACTGAAGCTTTCTTT
TRBV29-1	-	-	TRBJ1-5	CSVGKGNSNQPQHF	TGCAGCGTTGGTAAGGGGAATAGCAATCAGCCCCAGCATTTT
TRBV18	once	-	TRBJ1-2	CASSPPRLGADGYTF	TGTGCCAGCTCACCACCGCGTCTAGGGGCTGATGGCTACACCTTC
TRBV3-1/TRBV3-2	-	TRBD2	TRBJ2-1	CASSPAGGPNEQFF	TGTGCCAGCAGTCCCGCGGGGGGTCCCAATGAGCAGTTCTTC
TRBV24-1	-	TRBD1	TRBJ2-3	CATSDRDREWDTQYF	TGTGCCACCAGTGACCGGGACAGGGAATGGGATACGCAGTATTTT
TRBV30	-	TRBD2	TRBJ2-5	CAWSRGWTSGSQETQYF	TGTGCCTGGAGTCGGGGGTGGACTAGCGGGTCACAAGAGACCCAGTACTTC
TRBV9	-	TRBD2	TRBJ2-1	CASSSRLRTSGGNNEQFF	TGTGCCAGCAGCTCGCGCCTCAGGACTAGCGGGGGGAACAATGAGCAGTTCTTC
TRBV7-5	-	-	TRBJ2-7	CVRSLLRWQYF	TGTGTCAGAAGCTTACTACGATGGCAGTACTTC
TRBV7-9	-	-	TRBJ1-2	CASSLNRFNYGYTF	TGTGCCAGCAGCTTAAACAGATTTAACTATGGCTACACCTTC
TRBV4-3	few	TRBD2	TRBJ2-3	CASSQVNLAGDTQYF	TGCGCCAGCAGCCAAGTTAACCTAGCGGGAGATACGCAGTATTTT
TRBV6-6	-	TRBD1	TRBJ2-7	CASSRTGGHYEQYF	TGTGCCAGCAGTCGTACAGGGGGACACTACGAGCAGTACTTC
TRBV7-9	-	TRBD2	TRBJ2-2	CASSLIGGGFGELFF	TGTGCCAGCAGCTTAATAGGCGGGGGATTCGGGGAGCTGTTTTTT
TRBV19	-	-	TRBJ1-6	CASSIGGRPLHF	TGTGCCAGTAGTATAGGAGGGCGCCCCCTCCACTTT
TRBV24-1	-	-	TRBJ1-4	CATSDPTGGNEKLFF	TGTGCCACCAGTGATCCCACGGGGGGGAATGAAAAACTGTTTTTT
TRBV5-1	-	TRBD1	TRBJ2-2	CASSSTGGSGELFF	TGCGCCAGCAGCTCAACAGGGGGCTCCGGGGAGCTGTTTTTT
TRBV6-6	-	-	TRBJ1-4	CASRRSELGSNEKLFF	TGTGCCAGCAGGAGGTCTGAGTTAGGGAGTAATGAAAAACTGTTTTTT
TRBV19	-	-	TRBJ1-1	CASSILVNTEAFF	TGTGCCAGTAGTATTCTTGTGAACACTGAAGCTTTCTTT
TRBV14	-	-	TRBJ2-1	CASSQGTYNEQFF	TGTGCCAGCAGCCAAGGTACTTACAATGAGCAGTTCTTC
TRBV18	-	-	TRBJ1-2	CASSDLRSVSGYTF	TGTGCCAGCTCCGATCTCCGGTCGGTTTCTGGCTACACCTTC
TRBV12-3/TRBV12-4	-	-	TRBJ1-1	CASSLASRDAFF	TGTGCCAGCAGTTTAGCGTCCAGGGATGCTTTCTTT
TRBV6-5	-	TRBD1	TRBJ1-6	CASNSKTGYNSPLHF	TGTGCCAGCAACTCCAAGACAGGGTATAATTCACCCCTCCACTTT
TRBV6-1	-	TRBD1	TRBJ1-6	CASSEFDRVQSPLHF	TGTGCCAGCAGTGAATTCGACAGGGTACAATCACCCCTCCACTTT
TRBV3-1/TRBV3-2	-	-	TRBJ2-3	CASSQGLAAWLGTQYF	TGTGCCAGCAGCCAAGGGCTAGCCGCCTGGCTAGGTACGCAGTATTTT
TRBV5-4	-	-	TRBJ2-5	CASRSTGSQETQYF	TGTGCCAGCAGGTCCACAGGTTCCCAAGAGACCCAGTACTTC
TRBV12-3/TRBV12-4	-	-	TRBJ2-3	CASSPDYTDTQYF	TGTGCCAGCAGTCCCGACTACACAGATACGCAGTATTTT
TRBV5-1	-	TRBD2	TRBJ2-3	CASSLVTSGGAADTQYF	TGCGCCAGCAGCTTGGTGACTAGCGGGGGGGCGGCAGATACGCAGTATTTT
TRBV29-1	-	-	TRBJ2-1	CSVEDLGGASDEQFF	TGCAGCGTTGAAGATCTAGGGGGGGCGTCGGATGAGCAGTTCTTC
TRBV18	-	-	TRBJ1-1	CASSPGTPTEAFF	TGTGCCAGCTCACCTGGGACACCCACTGAAGCTTTCTTT
TRBV4-2	many	-	TRBJ2-7	CASSQGGQTYEQYF	TGTGCCAGCAGCCAAGGCGGACAGACCTACGAGCAGTACTTC
TRBV4-2	-	-	TRBJ1-4	CASSQVGDDEKLFF	TGTGCCAGCAGCCAAGTGGGAGACGATGAAAAACTGTTTTTT
TRBV10-1	-	TRBD1	TRBJ1-4	CATNRDSNEKLFF	TGCGCCACTAATCGGGACAGCAATGAAAAACTGTTTTTT
TRBV7-2	few	TRBD1	TRBJ1-3	CASSSGTGIGNTIYF	TGTGCCAGCAGCTCCGGGACAGGGATCGGAAACACCATATATTTT
TRBV5-5	medium-sized	TRBD1	TRBJ2-7	CASSLGDSLSYEQYF	TGTGCCAGCAGCTTGGGGGACAGCCTTTCCTACGAGCAGTACTTC
TRBV5-8	once	TRBD1	TRBJ1-2	CASSLAGTGGGYGYTF	TGTGCCAGCAGCTTGGCTGGGACAGGGGGAGGCTATGGCTACACCTTC
TRBV6-5	-	-	TRBJ2-2	CASRTANTGELFF	TGTGCCAGTAGGACAGCTAACACCGGGGAGCTGTTTTTT
TRBV7-2	-	-	TRBJ2-4	CASSLAEGGRGIQYF	TGTGCCAGCAGCTTAGCGGAAGGGGGGAGGGGCATTCAGTACTTC
TRBV6-5	few	TRBD1	TRBJ1-6	CASRSGGVNSPLHF	TGTGCCAGCAGGTCAGGGGGCGTGAATTCACCCCTCCACTTT
TRBV6-5	-	-	TRBJ1-1	CASVVDSQMNTEAFF	TGTGCCAGCGTGGTCGACAGCCAGATGAACACTGAAGCTTTCTTT
TRBV6-6	-	-	TRBJ1-1	CASSYEHMNTEAFF	TGTGCCAGCAGTTACGAACATATGAACACTGAAGCTTTCTTT
TRBV3-1/TRBV3-2	-	-	TRBJ2-7	CASSDLGAGRSYEQYF	TGTGCCAGCAGCGACTTGGGAGCGGGTAGGTCCTACGAGCAGTACTTC
TRBV27	few	TRBD1	TRBJ1-4	CANRQGLAEKLFF	TGTGCCAACAGACAGGGGTTGGCTGAAAAACTGTTTTTT
TRBV19	-	TRBD1	TRBJ2-5	CASSIGQGTQYF	TGTGCCAGTAGTATCGGACAGGGGACCCAGTACTTC
TRBV19	-	-	TRBJ2-5	CASSIQAQEIQYF	TGTGCCAGTAGTATCCAAGCCCAAGAGATCCAGTACTTC
TRBV2	few	TRBD1	TRBJ1-5	CASNDRDQPQHF	TGTGCCAGCAATGACAGGGATCAGCCCCAGCATTTT
TRBV5-6	-	-	TRBJ2-3	CASSLAGAGASTDTQYF	TGTGCCAGCAGCTTGGCTGGGGCGGGGGCGAGCACAGATACGCAGTATTTT
TRBV5-1	-	-	TRBJ1-2	CASTDSANYGYTF	TGCGCCAGCACCGACAGCGCTAACTATGGCTACACCTTC
TRBV15	once	TRBD1	TRBJ2-7	CATSRVAGGSYEQYF	TGTGCCACCAGCAGAGTTGCAGGGGGATCCTACGAGCAGTACTTC
TRBV19	-	TRBD1	TRBJ2-2	CASRAGGTGNTGELFF	TGTGCCAGTAGGGCCGGAGGGACAGGAAACACCGGGGAGCTGTTTTTT
TRBV7-8	-	TRBD1	TRBJ2-7	CASSLVTGGAYEQYF	TGTGCCAGCAGCTTAGTAACAGGGGGCGCCTACGAGCAGTACTTC